This entry lists 6 T cell receptor beta chains sequenced from one sample in a study of T cells in Graves' hyperthyroidism and ophthalmopathy. There were TCR beta CDR3 regions amplified from RNA transcripts. The HTBI primer set served for first-round RT-PCR of the TCR CDR3. TCRdb re-called the multiplex PCR reads with MiXCR, one entry per CDR3 protein. This sample has 500,000 to 600,000 distinct CDR3 sequences, with 16% found just once. Sequences were obtained from blood. Source of these receptors: a woman between 18 and 29 years old with Graves' hyperthyroidism.

Many counts were recorded for this clonotype. The V gene is TRBV27, the J gene TRBJ2-2; the match to TRBD2 covers 14 bases. This CDR3 is 18 amino acids long. Looked up from germline, CDR1 is MNHEY and CDR2 is SMNVEV (reference sequence). J was trimmed by 5 bases and V by 6 bases; bases with no gene match: 11. The CDR3 protein is CASSLTSGRASRTGELFF. CDR3 DNA sequence: TGTGCCAGCAGCCTGACTAGCGGGAGGGCTAGTAGGACCGGGGAGCTGTTTTTT.

The chain employs TRBV5-1 and TRBJ1-2, with TRBD1 matching 10 bases. Germline lookup yields CDR1 SGHRS and CDR2 YFSETQ. Trimming at V came to 4 bases and at J to 8 bases, leaving 5 bases not matched to a gene. The CDR3 loop spans 13 amino acids. CDR3 in amino acids: CASSPDRGEGYTF. The CDR3 DNA is TGCGCCAGCAGCCCGGACAGGGGGGAAGGCTACACCTTC.

V gene TRBV9 combines with J gene TRBJ2-3; 12 nucleotides agree with TRBD2. CDR3 length equals 16 residues. Trimming removed 0 bases from V and 4 bases from J; junction bases left unmatched: 3. In germline, CDR1 is SGDLS, CDR2 YYNGEE. DNA of the CDR3: TGTGCCAGCAGCGTAGATCGACTAGCGGGGGCAGATACGCAGTATTTT. As protein: CASSVDRLAGADTQYF.

This clonotype showed up many times. The chain employs TRBV20-1 and TRBJ2-4; weak D call: TRBD1 (5 bases). With 6 bases removed from V and 3 bases from J, the gap between germline ends came to 18 bases. From germline, CDR1 is DFQATT and CDR2 SNEGSKA (reference sequence). The CDR3 totals 15 residues. The CDR3 bases are TGCAGTGCCCTAGACAAGGGGCGAGGCAAAAACATTCAGTACTTC. It codes for CSALDKGRGKNIQYF.

This clonotype came up a few times. The chain carries TRBV29-1 and TRBJ2-1; D not certain. The V gene's germline CDR1 is SQVTM and CDR2 ANQGSEA. The V gene lost 2 bases and the J gene lost 4 bases, with 9 bases spanning the gap. The CDR3 is made up of 13 amino acids. The DNA of the CDR3 is TGCAGCGTTGAAAGCACAGTGTACAATGAGCAGTTCTTC. This translates into CSVESTVYNEQFF.

The genes are TRBV7-9 and TRBJ2-7, with TRBD1 matching 7 bases. Germline V gene lookup returns CDR1 SEHNR and CDR2 FQNEAQ (reference sequence). This CDR3 comprises 14 residues. The J segment lost 2 bases and the V segment lost 5 bases, leaving 6 bases of the junction unmatched. The CDR3, as DNA: TGTGCCAGCAGCCGCGGACAGGAGGCCTACGAGCAGTACTTC. Translating it yields CASSRGQEAYEQYF. Filled out from reference TRBV7-9 and TRBJ2-7, the complete variable domain reads DTGVSQNPRHKITKRGQNVTFRCDPISEHNRLYWYRQTLGQGPEFLTYFQNEAQLEKSRLLSDRFSAERPKGSFSTLEIQRTEQGDSAMYLCASSRGQEAYEQYFGPGTRLTVT.